This TCR beta chain originates from a study of OX40 agonist ivuxolimab in advanced cancers. Turning to the study itself: Every patient in dose escalation had hepatocellular carcinoma, melanoma, renal cell or head and neck cancer. Whole-study results and caveats: In the 0.1-3.0 mg/kg groups, partial responders showed among the lowest expansion. Both blood CD4+ and CD8+ T cells showed clonal growth by week 6 at 0.1 to 3.0 mg/kg.

In regard to this clone: Its antigen is not identified.

This CDR3 comprises 14 residues. V trimming: 5 bases; J trimming: 10 bases; junction bases outside the gene matches: 11. CDR1 PRHDT and CDR2 FYEKMQ come from the germline V gene (reference sequence). Sequenced by immunoSEQ multiplex PCR; TCRdb stores in-frame clones only, minus some. The sample shows tens of thousands of clones, roughly 89% of them seen only once. The rearrangement links TRBV13 to TRBJ2-1; 7 nucleotides line up with TRBD2. The specimen comprised CD4+ or CD8+ T cells sorted from blood, sampled in a trial of the OX40 agonist ivuxolimab. The TCR was taken from an adult with an advanced solid tumor such as melanoma, head and neck, liver or kidney cancer. The CDR3 DNA follows: TGTGCCAGCAGCCCCCGGCTAGCGGCAGGAGAGCAGTTCTTC. It encodes CASSPRLAAGEQFF.